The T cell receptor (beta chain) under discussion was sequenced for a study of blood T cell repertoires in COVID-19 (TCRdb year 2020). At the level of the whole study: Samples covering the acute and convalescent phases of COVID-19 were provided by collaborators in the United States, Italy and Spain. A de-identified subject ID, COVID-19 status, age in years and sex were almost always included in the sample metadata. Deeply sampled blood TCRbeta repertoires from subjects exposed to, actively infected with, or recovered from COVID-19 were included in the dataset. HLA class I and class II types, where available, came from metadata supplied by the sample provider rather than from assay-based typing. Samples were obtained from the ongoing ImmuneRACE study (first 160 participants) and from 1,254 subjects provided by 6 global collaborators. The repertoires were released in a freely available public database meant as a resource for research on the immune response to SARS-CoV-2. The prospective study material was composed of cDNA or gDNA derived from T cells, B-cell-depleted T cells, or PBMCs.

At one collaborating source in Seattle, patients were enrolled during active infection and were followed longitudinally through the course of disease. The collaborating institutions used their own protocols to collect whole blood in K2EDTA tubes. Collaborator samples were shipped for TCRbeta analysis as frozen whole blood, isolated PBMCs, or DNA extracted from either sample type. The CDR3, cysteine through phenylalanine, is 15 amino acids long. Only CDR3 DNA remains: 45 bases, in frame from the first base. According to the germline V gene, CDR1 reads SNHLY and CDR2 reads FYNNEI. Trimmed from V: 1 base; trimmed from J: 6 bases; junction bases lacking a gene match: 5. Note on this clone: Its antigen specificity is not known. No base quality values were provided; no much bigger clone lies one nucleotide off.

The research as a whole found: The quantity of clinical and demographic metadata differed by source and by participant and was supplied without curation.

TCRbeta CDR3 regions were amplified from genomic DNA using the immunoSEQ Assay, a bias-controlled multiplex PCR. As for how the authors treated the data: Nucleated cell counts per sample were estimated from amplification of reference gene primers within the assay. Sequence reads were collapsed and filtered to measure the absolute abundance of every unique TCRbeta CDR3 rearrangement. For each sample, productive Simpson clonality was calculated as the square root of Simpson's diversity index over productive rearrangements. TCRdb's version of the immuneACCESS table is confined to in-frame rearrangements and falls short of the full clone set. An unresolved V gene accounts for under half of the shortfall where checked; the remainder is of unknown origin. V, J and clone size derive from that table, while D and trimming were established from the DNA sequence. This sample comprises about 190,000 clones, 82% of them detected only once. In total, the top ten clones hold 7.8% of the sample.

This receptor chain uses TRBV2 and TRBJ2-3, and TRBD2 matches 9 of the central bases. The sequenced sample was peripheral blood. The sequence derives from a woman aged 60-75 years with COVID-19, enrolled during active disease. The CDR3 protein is CASSEGSGGMDTQYF. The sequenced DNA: TGTGCCAGCAGTGAAGGTAGCGGGGGTATGGATACGCAGTATTTT. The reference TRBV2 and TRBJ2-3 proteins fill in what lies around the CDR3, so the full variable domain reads EPEVTQTPSHQVTQMGQEVILRCVPISNHLYFYWYRQILGQKVEFLVSFYNNEISEKSEIFDDQFSVERPDGSNFTLKIRSTKLEDSAMYFCASSEGSGGMDTQYFGPGTRLTVL.